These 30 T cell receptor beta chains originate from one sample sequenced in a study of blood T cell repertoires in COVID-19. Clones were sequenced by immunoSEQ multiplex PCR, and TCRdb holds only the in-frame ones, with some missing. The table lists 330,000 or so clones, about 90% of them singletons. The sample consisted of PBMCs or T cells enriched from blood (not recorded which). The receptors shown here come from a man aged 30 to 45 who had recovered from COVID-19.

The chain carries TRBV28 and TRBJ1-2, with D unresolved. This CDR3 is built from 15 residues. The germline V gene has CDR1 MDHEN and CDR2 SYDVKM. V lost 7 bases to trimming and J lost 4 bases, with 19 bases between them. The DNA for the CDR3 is TGTGCCAGCATTTCCCCCCGGCGGCTTACCTATGGCTACACCTTC. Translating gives CASISPRRLTYGYTF.

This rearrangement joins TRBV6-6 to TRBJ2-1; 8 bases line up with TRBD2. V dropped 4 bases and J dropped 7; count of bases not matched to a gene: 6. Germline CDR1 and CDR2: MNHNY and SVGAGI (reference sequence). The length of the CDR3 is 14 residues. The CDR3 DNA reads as TGTGCCAGCAGTTGGAGCGGGGGTTCTAATGAGCAGTTCTTC. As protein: CASSWSGGSNEQFF.

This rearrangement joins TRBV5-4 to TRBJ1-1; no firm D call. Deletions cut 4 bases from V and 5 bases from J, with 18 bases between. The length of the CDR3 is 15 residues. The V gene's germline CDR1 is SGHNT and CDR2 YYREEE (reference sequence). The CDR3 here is CASSPEGGAGTEAFF. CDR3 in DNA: TGTGCCAGCAGCCCCGAGGGCGGTGCTGGAACTGAAGCTTTCTTT.

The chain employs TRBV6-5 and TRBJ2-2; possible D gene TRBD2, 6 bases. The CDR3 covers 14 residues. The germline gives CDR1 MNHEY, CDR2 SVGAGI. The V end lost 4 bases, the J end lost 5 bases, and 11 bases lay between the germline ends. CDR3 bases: TGTGCCAGCAGTTTGGGGGGTATTACCGGGGAGCTGTTTTTT. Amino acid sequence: CASSLGGITGELFF.

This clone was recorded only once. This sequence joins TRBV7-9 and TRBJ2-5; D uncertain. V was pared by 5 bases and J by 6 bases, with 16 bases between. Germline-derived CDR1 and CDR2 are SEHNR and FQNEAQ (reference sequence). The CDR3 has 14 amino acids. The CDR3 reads CASSTATPPKTQYF. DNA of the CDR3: TGTGCCAGCAGCACCGCAACTCCTCCGAAGACCCAGTACTTC. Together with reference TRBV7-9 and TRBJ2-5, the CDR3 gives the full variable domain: DTGVSQNPRHKITKRGQNVTFRCDPISEHNRLYWYRQTLGQGPEFLTYFQNEAQLEKSRLLSDRFSAERPKGSFSTLEIQRTEQGDSAMYLCASSTATPPKTQYFGPGTRLLVL.

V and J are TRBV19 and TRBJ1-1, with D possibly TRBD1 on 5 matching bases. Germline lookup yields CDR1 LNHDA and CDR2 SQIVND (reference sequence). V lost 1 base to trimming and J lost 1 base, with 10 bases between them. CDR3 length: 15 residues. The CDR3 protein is CASSIVAQGNTEAFF. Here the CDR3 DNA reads TGTGCCAGTAGTATAGTTGCTCAGGGGAACACTGAAGCTTTCTTT.

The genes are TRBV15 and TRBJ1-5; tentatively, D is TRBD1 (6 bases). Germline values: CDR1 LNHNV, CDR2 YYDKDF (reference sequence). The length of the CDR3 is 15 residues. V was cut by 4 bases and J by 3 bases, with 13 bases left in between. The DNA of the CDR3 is TGTGCCACCAGCACCACCAGGGGACCCAATCAGCCCCAGCATTTT. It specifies CATSTTRGPNQPQHF.

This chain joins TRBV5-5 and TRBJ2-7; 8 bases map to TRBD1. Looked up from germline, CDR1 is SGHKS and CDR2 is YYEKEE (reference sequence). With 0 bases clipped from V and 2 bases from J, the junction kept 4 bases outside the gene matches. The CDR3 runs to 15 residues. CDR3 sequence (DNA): TGTGCCAGCAGCTTGGCGGGACAGGACACCTACGAGCAGTACTTC. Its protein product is CASSLAGQDTYEQYF.

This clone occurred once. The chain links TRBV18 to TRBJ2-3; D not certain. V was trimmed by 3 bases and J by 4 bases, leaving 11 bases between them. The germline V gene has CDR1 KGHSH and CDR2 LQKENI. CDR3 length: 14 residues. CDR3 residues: CASSPPRFADTQYF. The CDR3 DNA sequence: TGTGCCAGCTCACCTCCACGGTTTGCAGATACGCAGTATTTT. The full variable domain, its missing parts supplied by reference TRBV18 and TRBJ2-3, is NAGVMQNPRHLVRRRGQEARLRCSPMKGHSHVYWYRQLPEEGLKFMVYLQKENIIDESGMPKERFSAEFPKEGPSILRIQQVVRGDSAAYFCASSPPRFADTQYFGPGTRLTVL.

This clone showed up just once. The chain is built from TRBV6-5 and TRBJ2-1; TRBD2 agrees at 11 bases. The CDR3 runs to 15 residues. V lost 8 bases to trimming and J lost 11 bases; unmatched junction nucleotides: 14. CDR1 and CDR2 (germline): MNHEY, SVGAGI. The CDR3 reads CASSPPGLAGEKQFF. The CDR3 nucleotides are TGTGCCAGCTCCCCTCCCGGACTAGCGGGTGAGAAGCAGTTCTTC.

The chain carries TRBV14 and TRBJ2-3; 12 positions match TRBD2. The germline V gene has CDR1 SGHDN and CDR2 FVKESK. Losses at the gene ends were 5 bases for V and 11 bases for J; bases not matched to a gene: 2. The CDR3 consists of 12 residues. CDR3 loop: CASSELAGGQYF. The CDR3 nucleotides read TGTGCCAGCAGCGAACTAGCGGGGGGGCAGTATTTT.

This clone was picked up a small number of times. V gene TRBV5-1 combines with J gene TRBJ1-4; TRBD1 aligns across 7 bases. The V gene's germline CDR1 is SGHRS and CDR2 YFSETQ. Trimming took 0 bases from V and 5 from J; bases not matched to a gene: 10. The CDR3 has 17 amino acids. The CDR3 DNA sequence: TGCGCCAGCAGCTTGGGGGGACAGTCTTTTGGGAATGAAAAACTGTTTTTT. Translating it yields CASSLGGQSFGNEKLFF.

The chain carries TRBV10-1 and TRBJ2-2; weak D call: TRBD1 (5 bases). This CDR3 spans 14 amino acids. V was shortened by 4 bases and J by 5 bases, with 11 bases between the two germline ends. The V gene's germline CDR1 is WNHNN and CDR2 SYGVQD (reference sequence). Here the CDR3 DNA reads TGCGCCAGCAGTGCCCAGGGCTTGACCGGGGAGCTGTTTTTT. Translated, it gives CASSAQGLTGELFF.

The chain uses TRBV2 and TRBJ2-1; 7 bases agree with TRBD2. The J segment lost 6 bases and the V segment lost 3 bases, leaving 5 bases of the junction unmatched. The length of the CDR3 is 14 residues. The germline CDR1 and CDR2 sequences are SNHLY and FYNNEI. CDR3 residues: CASSEGIAGNEQFF. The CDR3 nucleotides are TGTGCCAGCAGTGAGGGGATAGCGGGCAATGAGCAGTTCTTC.

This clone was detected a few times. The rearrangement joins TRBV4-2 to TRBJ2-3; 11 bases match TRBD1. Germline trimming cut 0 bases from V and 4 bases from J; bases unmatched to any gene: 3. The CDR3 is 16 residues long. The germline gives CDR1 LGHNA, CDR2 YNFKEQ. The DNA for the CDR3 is TGTGCCAGCAGCCAAGATATGGGACAGGGGGCAGATACGCAGTATTTT. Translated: CASSQDMGQGADTQYF.

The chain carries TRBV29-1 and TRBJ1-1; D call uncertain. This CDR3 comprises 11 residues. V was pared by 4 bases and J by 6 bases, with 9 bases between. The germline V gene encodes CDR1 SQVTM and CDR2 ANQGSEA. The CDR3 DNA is TGCAGCGTTGTGAGAGGGTCTGAAGCTTTCTTT. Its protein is CSVVRGSEAFF. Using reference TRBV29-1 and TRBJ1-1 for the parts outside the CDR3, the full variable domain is SAVISQKPSRDICQRGTSLTIQCQVDSQVTMMFWYRQQPGQSLTLIATANQGSEATYESGFVIDKFPISRPNLTFSTLTVSNMSPEDSSIYLCSVVRGSEAFFGQGTRLTVV.

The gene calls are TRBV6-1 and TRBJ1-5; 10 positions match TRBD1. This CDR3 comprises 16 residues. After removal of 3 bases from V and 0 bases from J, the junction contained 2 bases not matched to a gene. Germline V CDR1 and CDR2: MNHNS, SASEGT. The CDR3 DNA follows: TGTGCCAGCAGTGACCGACAGGGGGCTAGCAATCAGCCCCAGCATTTT. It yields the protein CASSDRQGASNQPQHF.

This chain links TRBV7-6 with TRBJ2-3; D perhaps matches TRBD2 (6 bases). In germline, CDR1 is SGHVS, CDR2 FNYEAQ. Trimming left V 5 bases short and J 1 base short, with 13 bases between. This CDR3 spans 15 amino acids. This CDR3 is CASSPWDSRTDTQYF. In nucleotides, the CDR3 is TGTGCCAGCAGCCCATGGGACTCTCGCACAGATACGCAGTATTTT.

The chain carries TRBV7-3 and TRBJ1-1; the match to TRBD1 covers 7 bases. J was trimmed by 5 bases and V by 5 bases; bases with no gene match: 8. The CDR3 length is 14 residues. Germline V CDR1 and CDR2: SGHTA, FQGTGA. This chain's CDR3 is CASSRTGEGTEAFF. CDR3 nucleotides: TGTGCCAGCAGCAGGACAGGAGAGGGGACTGAAGCTTTCTTT.

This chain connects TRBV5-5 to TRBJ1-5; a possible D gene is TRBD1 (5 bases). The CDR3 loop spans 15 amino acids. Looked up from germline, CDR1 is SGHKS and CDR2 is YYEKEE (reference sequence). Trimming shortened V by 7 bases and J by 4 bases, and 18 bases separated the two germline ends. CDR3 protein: CASGQSVWGNQPQHF. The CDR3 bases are TGTGCCAGCGGACAATCCGTTTGGGGAAATCAGCCCCAGCATTTT.

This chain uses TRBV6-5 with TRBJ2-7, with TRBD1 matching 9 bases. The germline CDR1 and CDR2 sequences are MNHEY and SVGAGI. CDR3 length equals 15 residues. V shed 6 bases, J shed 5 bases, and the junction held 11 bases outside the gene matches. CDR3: CASRLSGTGPHEQYF. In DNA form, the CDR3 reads TGTGCCAGCAGACTTTCCGGGACAGGGCCGCACGAGCAGTACTTC.

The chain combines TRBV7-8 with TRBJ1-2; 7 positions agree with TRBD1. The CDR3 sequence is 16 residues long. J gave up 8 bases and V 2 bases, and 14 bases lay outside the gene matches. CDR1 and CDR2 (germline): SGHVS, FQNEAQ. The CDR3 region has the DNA TGTGCCAGCAGCTTAAGAACGGGACAGTCGGGGTCAGGCTACACCTTC. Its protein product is CASSLRTGQSGSGYTF.

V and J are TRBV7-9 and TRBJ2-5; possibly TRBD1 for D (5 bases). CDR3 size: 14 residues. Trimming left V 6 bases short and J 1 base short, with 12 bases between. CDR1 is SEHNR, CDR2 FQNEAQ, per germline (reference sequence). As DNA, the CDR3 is TGTGCCAGCAGTTTGGACACCTTCCAAGAGACCCAGTACTTC. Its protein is CASSLDTFQETQYF.

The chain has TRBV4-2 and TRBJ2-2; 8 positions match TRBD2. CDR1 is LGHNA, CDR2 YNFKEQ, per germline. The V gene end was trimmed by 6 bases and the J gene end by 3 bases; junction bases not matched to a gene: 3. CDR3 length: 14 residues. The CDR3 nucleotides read TGTGCCAGCAGAGCGGGGGCGGACACCGGGGAGCTGTTTTTT. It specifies CASRAGADTGELFF.

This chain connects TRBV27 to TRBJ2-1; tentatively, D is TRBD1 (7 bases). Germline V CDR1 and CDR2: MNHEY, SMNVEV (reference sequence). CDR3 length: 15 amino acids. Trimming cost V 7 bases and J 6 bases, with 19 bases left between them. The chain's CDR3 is CASTRRLDRVNEQFF. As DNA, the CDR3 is TGTGCCAGCACCCGTCGACTAGACAGGGTCAATGAGCAGTTCTTC.

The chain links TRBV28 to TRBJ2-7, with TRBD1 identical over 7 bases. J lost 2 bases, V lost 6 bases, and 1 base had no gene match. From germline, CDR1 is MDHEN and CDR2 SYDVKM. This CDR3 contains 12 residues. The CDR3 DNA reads TGTGCCAGCAGAGGACAGGCCTACGAGCAGTACTTC. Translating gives CASRGQAYEQYF.

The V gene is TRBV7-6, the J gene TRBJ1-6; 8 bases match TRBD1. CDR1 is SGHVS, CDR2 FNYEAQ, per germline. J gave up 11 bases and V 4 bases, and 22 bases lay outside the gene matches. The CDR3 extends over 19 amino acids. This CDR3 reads CASSSEGVPGTGRFPPLHF. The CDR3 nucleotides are TGTGCCAGCAGCTCCGAGGGCGTTCCCGGGACAGGCAGGTTTCCACCCCTCCACTTT.

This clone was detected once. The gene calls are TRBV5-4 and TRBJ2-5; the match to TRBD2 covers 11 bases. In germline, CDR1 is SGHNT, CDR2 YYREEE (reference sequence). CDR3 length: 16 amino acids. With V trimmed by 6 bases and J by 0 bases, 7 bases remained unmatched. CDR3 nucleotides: TGTGCCAGCACCCTCGGGACTAGCGGATACCAAGAGACCCAGTACTTC. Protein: CASTLGTSGYQETQYF.

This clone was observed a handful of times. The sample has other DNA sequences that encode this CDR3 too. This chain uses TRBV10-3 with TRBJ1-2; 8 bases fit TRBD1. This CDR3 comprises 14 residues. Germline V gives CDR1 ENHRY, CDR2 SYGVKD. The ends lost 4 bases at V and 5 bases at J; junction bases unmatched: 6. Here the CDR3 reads CAISGQGARYGYTF. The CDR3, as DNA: TGTGCCATCAGTGGGCAGGGGGCAAGGTATGGCTACACCTTC.

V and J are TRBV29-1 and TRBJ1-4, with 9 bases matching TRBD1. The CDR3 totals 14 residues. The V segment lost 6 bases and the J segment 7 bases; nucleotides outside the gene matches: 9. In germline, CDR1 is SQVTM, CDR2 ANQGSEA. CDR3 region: CSVDGTGRGEKLFF. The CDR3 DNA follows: TGCAGCGTCGATGGGACAGGGCGAGGTGAAAAACTGTTTTTT.